The 14 T cell receptor beta chains reported below all come from one sample, sequenced in a study of T cells in tuberculosis. Assay: immunoSEQ multiplex PCR; the TCRdb copy retains only in-frame clones and omits some. The repertoire holds more than 70,000 clones, about nine tenths seen once, with around 1.8% in the top ten. After thawing and overnight rest, PBMC were stained with GMM-loaded CD1B tetramer, viability dye and anti-CD3 for sorting. The CD1B tetramers carried C32 glucose monomycolate purified from Rhodococcus equi. The sequencing sample was made of CD1b-GMM tetramer-negative cells sorted from PBMCs. The source of these receptors is an adult woman with latent tuberculosis.

The chain combines TRBV30 with TRBJ2-1; 16 nucleotides line up with TRBD2. The CDR3 runs 13 residues. V shed 3 bases, J shed 16 bases, and the junction held 6 bases outside the gene matches. Germline assignment: CDR1 GTSNPN and CDR2 SVGIG (reference sequence). The CDR3 DNA reads as TGTGCCTGGAGCGGGGGACTAGCGGGGGGGCGATTCTTC. Its protein product is CAWSGGLAGGRFF.

This chain links TRBV19 with TRBJ2-1, with TRBD1 identical over 8 bases. The ends lost 3 bases at V and 9 bases at J; junction bases unmatched: 16. Per germline, CDR1 LNHDA and CDR2 SQIVND (reference sequence). This CDR3 region has 17 residues. CDR3 nucleotides: TGTGCCAGTAGTATCCCTCGGGGGCAGGGGGCGATGGGTGAGCAGTTCTTC. This sequence encodes CASSIPRGQGAMGEQFF.

This chain links TRBV10-1 with TRBJ1-3; D remains ambiguous. The CDR3 is made up of 14 amino acids. Germline V CDR1 and CDR2: WNHNN, SYGVQD (reference sequence). The ends were cut back, 7 bases at V and 4 bases at J, with 14 bases in the middle. CDR3 amino acids: CASTDGRLGNTIYF. The CDR3 nucleotides read TGCGCCAGCACCGACGGGAGGCTCGGAAACACCATATATTTT.

The chain is built from TRBV6-6 and TRBJ1-1; 8 nucleotides align to TRBD1. CDR3 length: 15 amino acids. The germline V gene encodes CDR1 MNHNY and CDR2 SVGAGI (reference sequence). The trim removed 6 bases at V and 6 bases at J, leaving 12 bases unmatched. The CDR3 reads CASRTTDRDHSEAFF. CDR3 sequence (DNA): TGTGCCAGCAGAACGACGGACAGGGATCATTCTGAAGCTTTCTTT.

The V gene is TRBV27, the J gene TRBJ1-2; TRBD1 aligns across 8 bases. The CDR3 has 15 amino acids. Germline V gives CDR1 MNHEY, CDR2 SMNVEV (reference sequence). The V and J ends lost 5 bases and 6 bases, in that order; junction bases with no gene match: 11. In DNA form, the CDR3 reads TGTGCCAGCAGTCTGTACAGGGGGTCTGGCGATGGCTACACCTTC. This codes for CASSLYRGSGDGYTF.

The J gene is TRBJ1-4, the V gene TRBV6-1; the D gene is possibly TRBD1 (5 bases). The V and J ends lost 1 base and 10 bases respectively, with 19 bases between them. The CDR3 totals 16 residues. Germline-derived CDR1 and CDR2 are MNHNS and SASEGT. The CDR3 sequence is CASSEVGLALGGKLFF. CDR3 nucleotides: TGTGCCAGCAGTGAAGTCGGGCTGGCCCTCGGGGGAAAACTGTTTTTT.

V is TRBV7-3 and J is TRBJ1-3, with unresolved D. In germline, CDR1 is SGHTA, CDR2 FQGTGA. V lost 5 bases to trimming and J lost 0 bases, with 11 bases between them. CDR3 length: 15 residues. CDR3 bases: TGTGCCAGCAGCCCTACGAGCGTCTCTGGAAACACCATATATTTT. Translation gives CASSPTSVSGNTIYF.

This chain connects TRBV5-5 to TRBJ1-5, with TRBD1 identical over 7 bases. J gave up 5 bases and V 0 bases, and 5 bases lay outside the gene matches. The CDR3 consists of 15 residues. Germline CDR1 reads SGHKS; CDR2 reads YYEKEE (reference sequence). The CDR3 DNA follows: TGTGCCAGCAGCTTGGTAGGGGGCAGGGATCAGCCCCAGCATTTT. This codes for CASSLVGGRDQPQHF.

Turning to this clone: Distinct nucleotide sequences in the sample also encode this CDR3. This rearrangement joins TRBV5-1 to TRBJ2-3, with TRBD2 matching over 8 bases. The germline V gene has CDR1 SGHRS and CDR2 YFSETQ. This CDR3 is 14 amino acids long. V trimming: 0 bases; J trimming: 6 bases; junction bases outside the gene matches: 3. The CDR3 protein is CASSLAPSGDTQYF. Here the CDR3 DNA reads TGCGCCAGCAGCTTGGCCCCTAGCGGGGATACGCAGTATTTT.

The chain joins TRBV11-2 to TRBJ2-5, with TRBD1 as a possible D gene (5 bases). Trimming cost V 3 bases and J 5 bases, with 13 bases left between them. Germline loops: CDR1 SGHAT, CDR2 FQNNGV. The CDR3 extends over 14 amino acids. In DNA form, the CDR3 reads TGTGCCAGCAGCTTGGACCTCCCAGGGGAGACCCAGTACTTC. It codes for CASSLDLPGETQYF.

The chain combines TRBV19 with TRBJ1-2; no reliable D call. CDR3 size: 13 residues. The germline gives CDR1 LNHDA, CDR2 SQIVND (reference sequence). The germline V and J ends were trimmed by 0 bases and 5 bases, with 7 bases remaining between them. The DNA of the CDR3 is TGTGCCAGTAGTATAGACCGCTATTATGGCTACACCTTC. This sequence encodes CASSIDRYYGYTF.

The chain joins TRBV4-1 to TRBJ2-5, with 7 positions matching TRBD1. Germline trimming cut 4 bases from V and 1 base from J; bases unmatched to any gene: 12. From germline, CDR1 is MGHRA and CDR2 YSYEKL. There are 17 residues in the CDR3. CDR3 protein: CASSLRGAGGPQETQYF. The CDR3 region has the DNA TGCGCCAGCAGCCTCAGAGGGGCAGGGGGTCCCCAAGAGACCCAGTACTTC.

CDR3 nucleotide sequence: TGTGCCAGCAGTGGGCGGGACCCGAGCTCCTATAATTCACCCCTCCACTTT. This encodes CASSGRDPSSYNSPLHF. The J gene is TRBJ1-6, the V gene TRBV27; D perhaps matches TRBD1 (5 bases). Germline V CDR1 and CDR2: MNHEY, SMNVEV (reference sequence). The CDR3 is 17 amino acids. V was trimmed by 5 bases and J by 0 bases, leaving 14 bases between them.

A single count supports this clone. The chain carries TRBV5-1 and TRBJ2-4; a weak D match, TRBD2 (6 bases). V was shortened by 1 base and J by 16 bases, with 27 bases between the two germline ends. Germline values: CDR1 SGHRS, CDR2 YFSETQ. CDR3 length equals 16 residues. CDR3 bases: TGCGCCAGCAGCTTGTCCTCGGCGGGGTTGGGGGACCCCTTCTACTTC. Protein: CASSLSSAGLGDPFYF. Filled out from reference TRBV5-1 and TRBJ2-4, the complete variable domain reads KAGVTQTPRYLIKTRGQQVTLSCSPISGHRSVSWYQQTPGQGLQFLFEYFSETQRNKGNFPGRFSGRQFSNSRSEMNVSTLELGDSALYLCASSLSSAGLGDPFYFGAGTRLSVL.